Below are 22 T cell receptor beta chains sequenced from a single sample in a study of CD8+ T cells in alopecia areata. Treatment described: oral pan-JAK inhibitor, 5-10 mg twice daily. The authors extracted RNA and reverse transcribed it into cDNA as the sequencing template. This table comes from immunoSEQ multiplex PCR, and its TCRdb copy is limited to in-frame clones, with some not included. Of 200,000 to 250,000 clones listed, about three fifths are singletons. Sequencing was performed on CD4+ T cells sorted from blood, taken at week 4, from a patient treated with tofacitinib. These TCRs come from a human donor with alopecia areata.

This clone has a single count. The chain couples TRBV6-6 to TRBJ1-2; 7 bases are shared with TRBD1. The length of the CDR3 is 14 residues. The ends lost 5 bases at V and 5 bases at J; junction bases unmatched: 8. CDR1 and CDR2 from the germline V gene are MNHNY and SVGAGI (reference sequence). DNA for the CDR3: TGTGCCAGCAGTGTCCCGGGACAGCCTTATGGCTACACCTTC. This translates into CASSVPGQPYGYTF.

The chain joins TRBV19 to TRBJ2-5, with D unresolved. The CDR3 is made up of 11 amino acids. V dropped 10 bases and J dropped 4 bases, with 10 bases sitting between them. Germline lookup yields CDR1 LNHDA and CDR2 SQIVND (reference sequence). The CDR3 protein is CATGRRETQYF. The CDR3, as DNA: TGTGCCACCGGACGACGAGAGACCCAGTACTTC.

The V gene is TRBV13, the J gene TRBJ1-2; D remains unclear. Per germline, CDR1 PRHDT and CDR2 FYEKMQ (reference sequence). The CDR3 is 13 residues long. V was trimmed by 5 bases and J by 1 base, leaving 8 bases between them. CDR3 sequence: CASSGLNNYGYTF. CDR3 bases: TGTGCCAGCAGCGGACTGAATAACTATGGCTACACCTTC.

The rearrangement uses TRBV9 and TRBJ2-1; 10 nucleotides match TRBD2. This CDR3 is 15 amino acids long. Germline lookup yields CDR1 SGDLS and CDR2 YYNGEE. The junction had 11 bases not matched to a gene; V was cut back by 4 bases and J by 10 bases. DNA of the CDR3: TGTGCCAGCAGCCCCCGAAGCGGGGGGGCCGGGGAGCAGTTCTTC. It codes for CASSPRSGGAGEQFF. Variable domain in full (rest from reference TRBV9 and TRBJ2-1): DSGVTQTPKHLITATGQRVTLRCSPRSGDLSVYWYQQSLDQGLQFLIQYYNGEERAKGNILERFSAQQFPDLHSELNLSSLELGDSALYFCASSPRSGGAGEQFFGPGTRLTVL.

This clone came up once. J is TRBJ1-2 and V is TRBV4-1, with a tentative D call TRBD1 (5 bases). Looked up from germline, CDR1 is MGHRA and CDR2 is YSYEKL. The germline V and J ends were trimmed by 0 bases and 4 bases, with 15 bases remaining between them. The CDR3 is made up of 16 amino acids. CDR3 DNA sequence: TGCGCCAGCAGCCAAGAGGGCCGGGGCCCGTTCTATGGCTACACCTTC. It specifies CASSQEGRGPFYGYTF.

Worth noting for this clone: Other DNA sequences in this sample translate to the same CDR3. This chain's CDR3 is CSVVQGLTEAFF. As DNA, the CDR3 is TGCAGCGTGGTACAGGGGCTTACTGAAGCTTTCTTT. J is TRBJ1-1 and V is TRBV29-1; 7 positions match TRBD1. Per the germline V gene, CDR1 is SQVTM and CDR2 is ANQGSEA. The V gene end was trimmed by 6 bases and the J gene end by 5 bases; junction bases not matched to a gene: 6. The CDR3 covers 12 residues.

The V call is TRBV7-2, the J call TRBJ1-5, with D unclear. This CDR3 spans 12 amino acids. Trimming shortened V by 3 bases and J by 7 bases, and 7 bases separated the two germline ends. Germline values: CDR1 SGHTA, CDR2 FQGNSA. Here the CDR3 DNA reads TGTGCCAGCAGCTTTAAAGGCCAGCCCCAGCATTTT. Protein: CASSFKGQPQHF.

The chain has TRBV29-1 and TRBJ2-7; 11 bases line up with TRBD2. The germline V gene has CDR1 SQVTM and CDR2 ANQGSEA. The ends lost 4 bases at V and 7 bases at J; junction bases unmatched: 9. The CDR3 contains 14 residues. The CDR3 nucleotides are TGCAGCGTTGCACTAGCGGGGGCCCCGTGGGAGCAGTACTTC. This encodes CSVALAGAPWEQYF.

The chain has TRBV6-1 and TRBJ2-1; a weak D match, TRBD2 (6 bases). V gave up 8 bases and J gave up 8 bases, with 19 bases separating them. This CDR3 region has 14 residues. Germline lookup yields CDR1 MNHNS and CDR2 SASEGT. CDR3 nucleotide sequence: TGTGCCAGCGATAGGACTACCGTTGGGGATGAGCAGTTCTTC. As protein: CASDRTTVGDEQFF.

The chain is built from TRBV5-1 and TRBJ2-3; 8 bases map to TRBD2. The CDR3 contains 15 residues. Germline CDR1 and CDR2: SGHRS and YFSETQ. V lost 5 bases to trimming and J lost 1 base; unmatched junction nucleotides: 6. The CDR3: CASSQSGGRTDTQYF. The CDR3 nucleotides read TGCGCCAGCAGTCAAAGCGGGGGCCGCACAGATACGCAGTATTTT.

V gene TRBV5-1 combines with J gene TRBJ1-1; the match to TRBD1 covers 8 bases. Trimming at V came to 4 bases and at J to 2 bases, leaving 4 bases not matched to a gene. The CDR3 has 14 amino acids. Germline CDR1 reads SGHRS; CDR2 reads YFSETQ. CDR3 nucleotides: TGCGCCAGCAGCAGGACAGGGACAAACACTGAAGCTTTCTTT. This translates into CASSRTGTNTEAFF.

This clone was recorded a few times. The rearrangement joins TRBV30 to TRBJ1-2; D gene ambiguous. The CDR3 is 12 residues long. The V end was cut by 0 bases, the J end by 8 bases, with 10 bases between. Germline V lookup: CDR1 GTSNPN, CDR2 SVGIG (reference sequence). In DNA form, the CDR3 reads TGTGCCTGGAGTGTAGGTCAGCCAGGCTACACCTTC. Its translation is CAWSVGQPGYTF.

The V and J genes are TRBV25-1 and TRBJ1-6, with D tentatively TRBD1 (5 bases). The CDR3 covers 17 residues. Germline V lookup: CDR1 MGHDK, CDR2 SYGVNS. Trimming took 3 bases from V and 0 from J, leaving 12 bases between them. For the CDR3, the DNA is TGTGCCAGCAGTGACGACGGGAGGGGCTCCTATAATTCACCCCTCCACTTT. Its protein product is CASSDDGRGSYNSPLHF.

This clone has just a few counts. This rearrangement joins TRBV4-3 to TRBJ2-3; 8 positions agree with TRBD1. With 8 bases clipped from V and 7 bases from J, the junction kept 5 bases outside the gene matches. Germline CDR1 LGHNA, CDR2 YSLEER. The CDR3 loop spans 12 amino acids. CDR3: CASGDRQNTQYF. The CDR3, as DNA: TGCGCCAGCGGGGACAGGCAAAATACGCAGTATTTT.

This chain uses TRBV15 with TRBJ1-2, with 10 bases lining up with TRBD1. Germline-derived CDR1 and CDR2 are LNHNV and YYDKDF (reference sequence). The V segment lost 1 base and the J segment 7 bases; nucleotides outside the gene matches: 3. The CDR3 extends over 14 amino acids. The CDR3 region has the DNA TGTGCCACCAGCAGAGGACAGGGGGCGAGTGGCTACACCTTC. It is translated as CATSRGQGASGYTF.

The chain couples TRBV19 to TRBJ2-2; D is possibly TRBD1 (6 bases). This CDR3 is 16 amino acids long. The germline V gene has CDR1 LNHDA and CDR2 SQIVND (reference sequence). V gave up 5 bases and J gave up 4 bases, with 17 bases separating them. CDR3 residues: CASSPVGGQITGELFF. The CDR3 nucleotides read TGTGCCAGTAGTCCCGTCGGTGGACAGATCACCGGGGAGCTGTTTTTT. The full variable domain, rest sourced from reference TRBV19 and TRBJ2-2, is DGGITQSPKYLFRKEGQNVTLSCEQNLNHDAMYWYRQDPGQGLRLIYYSQIVNDFQKGDIAEGYSVSREKKESFPLTVTSAQKNPTAFYLCASSPVGGQITGELFFGEGSRLTVL.

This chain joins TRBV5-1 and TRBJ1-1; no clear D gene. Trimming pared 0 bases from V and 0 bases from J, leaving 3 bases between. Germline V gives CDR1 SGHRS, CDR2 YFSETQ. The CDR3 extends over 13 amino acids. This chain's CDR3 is CASSLVVNTEAFF. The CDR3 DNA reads TGCGCCAGCAGCTTGGTAGTGAACACTGAAGCTTTCTTT.

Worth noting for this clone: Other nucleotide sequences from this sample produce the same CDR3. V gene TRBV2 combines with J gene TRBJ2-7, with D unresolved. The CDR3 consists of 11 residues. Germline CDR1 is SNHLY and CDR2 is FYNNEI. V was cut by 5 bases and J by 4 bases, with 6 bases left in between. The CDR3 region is CASSPKYEQYF. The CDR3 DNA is TGTGCCAGCAGTCCTAAATACGAGCAGTACTTC. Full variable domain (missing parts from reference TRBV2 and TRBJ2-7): EPEVTQTPSHQVTQMGQEVILRCVPISNHLYFYWYRQILGQKVEFLVSFYNNEISEKSEIFDDQFSVERPDGSNFTLKIRSTKLEDSAMYFCASSPKYEQYFGPGTRLTVT.

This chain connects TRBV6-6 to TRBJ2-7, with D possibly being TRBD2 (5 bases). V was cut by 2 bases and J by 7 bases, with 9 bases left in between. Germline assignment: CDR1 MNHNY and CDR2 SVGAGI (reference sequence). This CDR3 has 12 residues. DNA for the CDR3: TGTGCCAGCAGTTACACGGGGAGAGAGCAGTACTTC. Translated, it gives CASSYTGREQYF.

This chain's CDR3 is CASSLVGGQGSLGYTF. The CDR3 coding sequence is TGTGCCAGCAGCTTAGTGGGGGGTCAGGGATCTCTTGGCTACACCTTC. The gene calls are TRBV7-2 and TRBJ1-2; the D gene is possibly TRBD1 (5 bases). The CDR3 runs to 16 residues. CDR1 and CDR2 (germline): SGHTA, FQGNSA. V lost 1 base and J 7 bases, leaving 19 bases between the germline ends.

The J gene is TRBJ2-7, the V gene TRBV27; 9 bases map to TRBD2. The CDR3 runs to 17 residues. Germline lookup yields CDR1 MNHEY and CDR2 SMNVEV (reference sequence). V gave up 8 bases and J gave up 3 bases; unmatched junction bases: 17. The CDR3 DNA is TGTGCCAGCGCCAGAGATTTAGCGGGGGCTACTTACTACGAGCAGTACTTC. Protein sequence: CASARDLAGATYYEQYF.

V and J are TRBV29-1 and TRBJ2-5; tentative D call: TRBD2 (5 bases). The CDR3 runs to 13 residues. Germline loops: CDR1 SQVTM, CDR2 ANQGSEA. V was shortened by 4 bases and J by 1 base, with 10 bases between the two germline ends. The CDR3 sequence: CSVGGRFQETQYF. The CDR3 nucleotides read TGCAGCGTTGGAGGGCGGTTCCAAGAGACCCAGTACTTC.